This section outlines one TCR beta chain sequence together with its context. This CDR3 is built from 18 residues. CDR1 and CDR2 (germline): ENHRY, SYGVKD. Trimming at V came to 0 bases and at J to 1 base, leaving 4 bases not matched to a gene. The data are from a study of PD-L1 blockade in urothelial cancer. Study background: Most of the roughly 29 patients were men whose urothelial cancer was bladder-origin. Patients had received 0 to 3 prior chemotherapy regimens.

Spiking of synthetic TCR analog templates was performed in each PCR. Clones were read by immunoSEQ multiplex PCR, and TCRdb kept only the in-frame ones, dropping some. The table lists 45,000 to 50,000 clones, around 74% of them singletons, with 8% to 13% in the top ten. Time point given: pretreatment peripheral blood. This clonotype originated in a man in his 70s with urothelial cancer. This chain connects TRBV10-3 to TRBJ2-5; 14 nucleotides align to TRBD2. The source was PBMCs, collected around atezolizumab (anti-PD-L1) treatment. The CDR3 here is CAISESGTSGSTQETQYF. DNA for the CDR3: TGTGCCATCAGTGAGTCTGGGACTAGCGGGAGTACCCAAGAGACCCAGTACTTC.